The sample holds a few counts of the clone carrying this TCR beta chain. RNA transcripts provided the source from which TCR beta CDR3 regions were amplified. Carried out on the TCR CDR3, a first-round RT-PCR used the HTBI primer set. TCRdb independently ran MiXCR on the multiplex PCR reads; one entry per CDR3 protein. The repertoire holds around 520,000 distinct CDR3 sequences, around an eighth seen once, with 15% to 20% in the top ten. This sample is part of a study of T cells in Graves' hyperthyroidism and ophthalmopathy. Germline lookup yields CDR1 MNHEY and CDR2 SVGEGT. V lost 2 bases and J lost 2, with 12 bases in between. This CDR3 region has 15 residues.

The rearrangement links TRBV6-2 or TRBV6-3 to TRBJ1-1; D is unresolved. Source material: blood. This clonotype was sampled from a woman aged 18-35 years with Graves' hyperthyroidism. In DNA, the CDR3 is TGTGCCAGCAGTTACGAATTGGGGATCAACACTGAAGCTTTCTTT. This encodes CASSYELGINTEAFF.